This is a list of T cell receptor beta chains from one sample in a study of blood T cells in healthy people across ages. TCRdb reanalysed the 5' RACE reads using MiXCR and keeps one entry per CDR3 protein. There are about 800,000 distinct CDR3 sequences in the sample; 25% occur only once, and under 4% lies in the top ten. The same sample was also used in a study of T cells of mothers and their children.

Sequenced sample: blood. The source of these receptors is a boy aged 5-17 years in good health. Both conserved end residues are part of each CDR3.

v_call: TRBV7-2; j_call: TRBJ1-1; cdr3_aa: CASSLVVGMNTEAFF
v_call: TRBV4-3; j_call: TRBJ2-5; cdr3_aa: CASSQEWPRVETQYF
v_call: TRBV6-2/TRBV6-3; j_call: TRBJ1-2; cdr3_aa: CASSATETPTYGYTF
v_call: TRBV4-3; j_call: TRBJ2-6; cdr3_aa: CASSQDRGGANVLTF
v_call: TRBV4-3; j_call: TRBJ2-5; cdr3_aa: CASSQVGSGLAGGQETQYF
v_call: TRBV4-3; j_call: TRBJ2-7; cdr3_aa: CASSQGSRGLYEQYF
v_call: TRBV5-1; j_call: TRBJ1-1; cdr3_aa: CASSPLPGSTEAFF
v_call: TRBV7-3; j_call: TRBJ2-3; cdr3_aa: CASSEGGGTFRTDTQYF
v_call: TRBV4-1; j_call: TRBJ2-5; cdr3_aa: CASSQGPVLSQETQYF
v_call: TRBV29-1; j_call: TRBJ2-1; cdr3_aa: CSVEKTIPNEQFF
v_call: TRBV7-9; j_call: TRBJ2-1; cdr3_aa: CASSLAAEVNEQFF
v_call: TRBV7-9; j_call: TRBJ1-1; cdr3_aa: CASSSITQGNTEAFF
v_call: TRBV9; j_call: TRBJ2-5; cdr3_aa: CASSGGASGREQYF
v_call: TRBV27; j_call: NA; cdr3_aa: CASRGTYNEQFF
v_call: TRBV29-1; j_call: TRBJ1-1; cdr3_aa: CSVGSRGGTEAFF
v_call: TRBV7-2; j_call: TRBJ2-7; cdr3_aa: CASSLLAGAEQYF
v_call: TRBV7-9; j_call: TRBJ2-3; cdr3_aa: CASSLAREIGTDTQYF
v_call: TRBV7-9; j_call: TRBJ2-1; cdr3_aa: CASSLKGTYNEQFF
v_call: TRBV10-3; j_call: NA; cdr3_aa: CAISRIDRAYEQYF
v_call: TRBV2; j_call: TRBJ2-3; cdr3_aa: CASSEPYSGADTQYF
v_call: TRBV12-3/TRBV12-4; j_call: TRBJ2-6; cdr3_aa: CASGGGAGANVLTF
v_call: TRBV4-1; j_call: TRBJ2-5; cdr3_aa: CASSRGPRETQYF
v_call: TRBV20-1; j_call: TRBJ2-5; cdr3_aa: CSAEMDSEETQYF
v_call: TRBV27; j_call: TRBJ2-1; cdr3_aa: CASSFLQHNEQFF
v_call: TRBV6-2/TRBV6-3; j_call: TRBJ1-2; cdr3_aa: CASSYSKNYGYTF
v_call: TRBV5-1; j_call: TRBJ2-3; cdr3_aa: CASSLGTSSDTQYF
v_call: TRBV4-3; j_call: NA; cdr3_aa: CASSQQSGEGYEQYF
v_call: TRBV7-9; j_call: TRBJ2-7; cdr3_aa: CASSLLRSWSSEQYF
v_call: TRBV6-6; j_call: TRBJ2-7; cdr3_aa: CASSSKTPGYEQYF
v_call: TRBV9; j_call: TRBJ1-1; cdr3_aa: CASSVPGEAFF
v_call: TRBV28; j_call: TRBJ1-1; cdr3_aa: CASSSRDSHTEAFF
v_call: TRBV20-1; j_call: TRBJ2-5; cdr3_aa: CSASPTSGRWETQYF
v_call: TRBV29-1; j_call: TRBJ1-4; cdr3_aa: CSVEGFATNEKLFF
v_call: TRBV29-1; j_call: TRBJ2-5; cdr3_aa: CSVERRGEAETQYF
v_call: TRBV9; j_call: TRBJ2-4; cdr3_aa: CASSVVKEKNIQYF
v_call: TRBV7-2; j_call: TRBJ2-5; cdr3_aa: CASSYNRAGGETQYF
v_call: TRBV6-6; j_call: TRBJ2-7; cdr3_aa: CASSYGGPYEQYF
v_call: TRBV24-1; j_call: TRBJ2-7; cdr3_aa: CATSDRWRAYEQYF
v_call: TRBV29-1; j_call: TRBJ2-7; cdr3_aa: CSAERQGPYEQYF
v_call: TRBV4-3; j_call: NA; cdr3_aa: CASSQGTGYGDNEQFF